Below, 27 T cell receptor beta chains from the same sample are listed, as sequenced in a study of cytomegalovirus exposure and HLA in healthy donors. The PCR employed 60 Vbeta primers together with 13 Jbeta primers. Clones were read by immunoSEQ multiplex PCR, and TCRdb kept only the in-frame ones, dropping some. The table records roughly 200,000 clones, 70% to 90% of them present only once. Sequencing was performed on PBMCs. These receptors all come from a woman in her forties or fifties in good health and CMV-seronegative.

This rearrangement joins TRBV2 to TRBJ2-1, with TRBD2 matching 8 bases. CDR3 length: 13 residues. With V trimmed by 11 bases and J by 3 bases, 6 bases remained unmatched. From germline, CDR1 is SNHLY and CDR2 FYNNEI. The DNA for the CDR3 is TGTGCCCGGGGGGGCTTAGTCTACAATGAGCAGTTCTTC. It is translated as CARGGLVYNEQFF. Variable domain in full (rest from reference TRBV2 and TRBJ2-1): EPEVTQTPSHQVTQMGQEVILRCVPISNHLYFYWYRQILGQKVEFLVSFYNNEISEKSEIFDDQFSVERPDGSNFTLKIRSTKLEDSAMYFCARGGLVYNEQFFGPGTRLTVL.

This clone appeared once. The chain recombines TRBV25-1 with TRBJ2-1; 7 nucleotides align to TRBD2. Per the germline V gene, CDR1 is MGHDK and CDR2 is SYGVNS. The CDR3 has 15 residues. The V and J ends lost 5 bases and 6 bases, in that order; junction bases with no gene match: 10. In DNA form, the CDR3 reads TGTGCCAGCAGTCCCGTTAGCGGGCTGGGCAATGAGCAGTTCTTC. Protein sequence: CASSPVSGLGNEQFF. Full variable domain (rest looked up from reference TRBV25-1 and TRBJ2-1): EADIYQTPRYLVIGTGKKITLECSQTMGHDKMYWYQQDPGMELHLIHYSYGVNSTEKGDLSSESTVSRIRTEHFPLTLESARPSHTSQYLCASSPVSGLGNEQFFGPGTRLTVL.

CDR3 DNA: TGTGCCAGCAGCTTAGGAGGCGCGGGAGGCAATCAAGAGACCCAGTACTTC. Encoded protein: CASSLGGAGGNQETQYF. This chain joins TRBV11-2 and TRBJ2-5; 8 bases agree with TRBD2. CDR3 length: 17 amino acids. The V and J ends lost 1 base and 2 bases, in that order; junction bases with no gene match: 9. CDR1 SGHAT and CDR2 FQNNGV come from the germline V gene.

A note on this clone: At one end, the junction sequence differs from germline, possibly due to a read error. The rearrangement uses TRBV28 and TRBJ1-6; D is perhaps TRBD1 (5 bases). Germline V CDR1 and CDR2: MDHEN, SYDVKM. This CDR3 spans 14 amino acids. The CDR3 sequence: CASSNRDYNPPLHF. The CDR3 DNA reads TGTGCCAGCAGTAACCGGGACTATAATCCACCCCTCCACTTT.

This chain joins TRBV5-4 and TRBJ2-1, with 9 nucleotides matching TRBD2. V shed 2 bases and J 0 bases; nucleotides not matched to a gene: 3. This CDR3 has 16 residues. In germline, CDR1 is SGHNT, CDR2 YYREEE (reference sequence). This CDR3 reads CASSFGLAYSYNEQFF. CDR3 in DNA: TGTGCCAGCAGCTTTGGACTAGCGTACTCCTACAATGAGCAGTTCTTC.

The chain uses TRBV28 and TRBJ2-5; 13 positions agree with TRBD2. V shed 5 bases and J 2 bases; nucleotides not matched to a gene: 5. The CDR3 consists of 16 residues. The V gene's germline CDR1 is MDHEN and CDR2 SYDVKM. CDR3 loop: CASSPSLAGGQETQYF. The DNA for the CDR3 is TGTGCCAGCAGTCCCTCACTAGCGGGAGGGCAAGAGACCCAGTACTTC.

V is TRBV9 and J is TRBJ2-7; D call uncertain. Germline assignment: CDR1 SGDLS and CDR2 YYNGEE. The CDR3 spans 14 residues. Trimming removed 0 bases at V and 0 bases at J, with 7 bases between. For the CDR3, the DNA is TGTGCCAGCAGCGTAGGTTCCCTCTCCTACGAGCAGTACTTC. Translating it yields CASSVGSLSYEQYF.

The J gene is TRBJ2-1, the V gene TRBV6-1; 7 bases line up with TRBD1. The CDR3 loop spans 14 amino acids. The germline V gene has CDR1 MNHNS and CDR2 SASEGT. V lost 8 bases and J lost 9; bases outside the gene matches: 13. CDR3 bases: TGTGCCAGCGGTCTATCGACAGGGAAACTTGAGCAGTTCTTC. Protein product: CASGLSTGKLEQFF.

In the case of this clone: Sequence at one end of the junction differs from germline and may be a read error. This chain joins TRBV5-1 and TRBJ2-3; TRBD2 agrees at 10 bases. This CDR3 region has 16 residues. From germline, CDR1 is SGHRS and CDR2 YFSETQ. The CDR3 DNA is TGCGCCAGCAGAATCACAGCGGGAGGGCGAGGAGATGCGCAGTATTTT. It is translated as CASRITAGGRGDAQYF.

The chain recombines TRBV28 with TRBJ2-3; 7 positions match TRBD1. Germline V gene sequence: CDR1 MDHEN, CDR2 SYDVKM. The CDR3 length is 14 residues. Unmatched junction bases numbered 3, after V lost 3 bases and J lost 3 bases. This CDR3 reads CASSFRDRTDTQYF. CDR3 bases: TGTGCCAGCAGTTTTAGGGACAGAACAGATACGCAGTATTTT.

This clone showed up just a few times. The CDR3, as DNA: TGCGCCAGCAGCCAATCCCGCCTAATTGCAACTAATGAAAAACTGTTTTTT. Translating gives CASSQSRLIATNEKLFF. The chain carries TRBV4-1 and TRBJ1-4, with D hard to call. CDR1 MGHRA and CDR2 YSYEKL come from the germline V gene. The CDR3 totals 17 residues. Trimming pared 2 bases from V and 0 bases from J, leaving 13 bases between.

J is TRBJ2-7 and V is TRBV11-2, with D maybe TRBD2 (6 bases). There are 16 residues in the CDR3. Between the trimmed V and J ends, which lost 3 bases and 3 bases, there was a span of 18 bases. CDR1 and CDR2 (germline): SGHAT, FQNNGV. In DNA, the CDR3 is TGTGCCAGCAGCTTTTACCCCTCACGGGGGAACTACGAGCAGTACTTC. It yields the protein CASSFYPSRGNYEQYF. The variable domain in full, completed from reference TRBV11-2 and TRBJ2-7, reads EAGVAQSPRYKIIEKRQSVAFWCNPISGHATLYWYQQILGQGPKLLIQFQNNGVVDDSQLPKDRFSAERLKGVDSTLKIQPAKLEDSAVYLCASSFYPSRGNYEQYFGPGTRLTVT.

The chain has TRBV18 and TRBJ2-7, with 7 bases aligning to TRBD1. Germline assignment: CDR1 KGHSH and CDR2 LQKENI. After removal of 5 bases from V and 6 bases from J, the junction contained 4 bases not matched to a gene. The CDR3 consists of 12 residues. CDR3 DNA: TGTGCCAGCTCAACCCGACAGGGCGAGCAGTACTTC. Amino acids: CASSTRQGEQYF.

This clone has a single count. The chain carries TRBV5-1 and TRBJ2-1; 7 bases are a match to TRBD1. The V segment lost 6 bases and the J segment 3 bases; nucleotides outside the gene matches: 9. The CDR3 is 15 residues long. Germline V gives CDR1 SGHRS, CDR2 YFSETQ. The CDR3 spells CASTPTGAGYNEQFF. The CDR3 coding sequence is TGCGCCAGCACCCCCACAGGGGCCGGCTACAATGAGCAGTTCTTC.

This chain links TRBV7-6 with TRBJ2-7; TRBD2 matches 10 bases. This CDR3 comprises 15 residues. The V and J ends lost 5 bases and 4 bases, in that order; junction bases with no gene match: 8. The germline gives CDR1 SGHVS, CDR2 FNYEAQ. The DNA for the CDR3 is TGTGCCAGCAGCCTAGGGACTAGCGTCCGGTACGAGCAGTACTTC. It specifies CASSLGTSVRYEQYF.

This sequence joins TRBV27 and TRBJ2-3; the match to TRBD2 covers 9 bases. V lost 3 bases, J lost 1 base, and 5 bases stayed unmatched. This CDR3 is built from 16 residues. Germline assignment: CDR1 MNHEY and CDR2 SMNVEV (reference sequence). The CDR3: CASSFLLAGRTDTQYF. Written as DNA, the CDR3 is TGTGCCAGCAGTTTCCTTCTAGCGGGGCGCACAGATACGCAGTATTTT.

V gene TRBV6-5 combines with J gene TRBJ2-2; D is possibly TRBD1 (6 bases). V lost 6 bases to trimming and J lost 5 bases, with 7 bases between them. The CDR3 sequence is 12 residues long. Looked up from germline, CDR1 is MNHEY and CDR2 is SVGAGI. Here the CDR3 DNA reads TGTGCCAGCAGAACAGGGACCGGGGAGCTGTTTTTT. Protein: CASRTGTGELFF.

CDR3 nucleotides: TGTGCCAGCAGAAAGGACGGGAACTCCTACGAGCAGTACTTC. Translated: CASRKDGNSYEQYF. The rearrangement links TRBV7-3 to TRBJ2-7, with D possibly being TRBD2 (5 bases). The V gene's germline CDR1 is SGHTA and CDR2 FQGTGA. V was pared by 6 bases and J by 0 bases, with 12 bases between. The CDR3 is 14 residues long.

V and J are TRBV5-1 and TRBJ1-6; tentative D call: TRBD1 (5 bases). This CDR3 region has 15 residues. Germline V CDR1 and CDR2: SGHRS, YFSETQ. The V end lost 5 bases, the J end lost 9 bases, and 18 bases lay between the germline ends. The CDR3 bases are TGCGCCAGCAGTGAAGTGGAGGGGAAGAGTTCACCCCTCCACTTT. This gives the protein CASSEVEGKSSPLHF.

V is TRBV28 and J is TRBJ2-3; 9 positions agree with TRBD1. CDR3 size: 17 residues. Trimming took 7 bases from V and 4 from J; bases not matched to a gene: 15. Germline values: CDR1 MDHEN, CDR2 SYDVKM. Here the CDR3 DNA reads TGTGCCAGCACCCCCCCCATCCCGGACAGGGGCCCAGATACGCAGTATTTT. It yields the protein CASTPPIPDRGPDTQYF.

The gene calls are TRBV5-8 and TRBJ2-2, with D perhaps TRBD2 (6 bases). The ends were cut back, 4 bases at V and 5 bases at J, with 18 bases in the middle. Per germline, CDR1 SGHTS and CDR2 YDEGEE. The CDR3 contains 16 residues. This chain's CDR3 is CASSAAAGRETGELFF. The DNA for the CDR3 is TGTGCCAGCAGCGCCGCGGCGGGGCGGGAAACCGGGGAGCTGTTTTTT.

The V gene is TRBV7-6, the J gene TRBJ2-3, with TRBD2 matching over 11 bases. Per the germline V gene, CDR1 is SGHVS and CDR2 is FNYEAQ. V lost 4 bases to trimming and J lost 0 bases; unmatched junction nucleotides: 3. There are 16 residues in the CDR3. The CDR3 here is CASSSGTSGSTDTQYF. CDR3 sequence (DNA): TGTGCCAGCAGCTCAGGGACTAGCGGAAGCACAGATACGCAGTATTTT.

V usage is TRBV11-3 and J usage is TRBJ1-5; maybe TRBD1 (5 bases). Germline V gene lookup returns CDR1 SGHNT and CDR2 YENEEA. The CDR3 sequence is 15 residues long. Trimming took off 1 base at V and 2 bases at J, with 9 bases between the two ends. The CDR3 is CASSLGGRGNQPQHF. The DNA of the CDR3 is TGTGCCAGCAGCTTAGGGGGCCGTGGCAATCAGCCCCAGCATTTT.

This rearrangement joins TRBV27 to TRBJ1-2, with D tentatively TRBD1 (6 bases). Trimming removed 6 bases from V and 4 bases from J, with 18 bases in between. Germline V lookup: CDR1 MNHEY, CDR2 SMNVEV (reference sequence). This CDR3 is 15 amino acids long. The CDR3 is CASRIPTDRGYGYTF. The CDR3 DNA reads as TGTGCCAGCAGAATACCAACGGACAGAGGCTATGGCTACACCTTC.

This CDR3 is CASRGQYVPNTGELFF. CDR3 nucleotides: TGTGCCAGCAGAGGACAGTACGTTCCCAACACCGGGGAGCTGTTTTTT. The genes are TRBV28 and TRBJ2-2; D is possibly TRBD1 (6 bases). This CDR3 spans 16 amino acids. Trimming left V 6 bases short and J 2 bases short, with 16 bases between. Germline V gene lookup returns CDR1 MDHEN and CDR2 SYDVKM.

V usage is TRBV5-1 and J usage is TRBJ2-5; D gene ambiguous. Deletions cut 5 bases from V and 2 bases from J, with 7 bases between. Looked up from germline, CDR1 is SGHRS and CDR2 is YFSETQ. This CDR3 has 12 amino acids. The CDR3 sequence: CASSRAQETQYF. The CDR3 bases are TGCGCCAGCAGTAGAGCTCAAGAGACCCAGTACTTC.

The rearrangement links TRBV28 to TRBJ2-7; 9 positions match TRBD1. CDR1 MDHEN and CDR2 SYDVKM come from the germline V gene. The trim removed 2 bases at V and 7 bases at J, leaving 12 bases unmatched. The CDR3 runs 16 residues. DNA for the CDR3: TGTGCCAGCAGTTTACCCCCCCCGACAGGGGGTGGAGAGCAGTACTTC. It yields the protein CASSLPPPTGGGEQYF.